This T cell receptor beta chain was identified during a study of OX40 agonist ivuxolimab in advanced cancers. At the level of the study: Those enrolled were about 82% male, with a mean age of roughly 60 years and ages from about 20 to 79. Partial responses were achieved by three patients, one with hepatocellular carcinoma and two with cutaneous melanoma.

Comments on this clone: Its antigen is still unknown.

Germline lookup yields CDR1 KGHSH and CDR2 LQKENI. The CDR3 has 15 amino acids. The V end was cut by 2 bases, the J end by 1 base, with 11 bases between. TCRdb keeps only in-frame clones here, not all; method: immunoSEQ multiplex PCR. The sample has 55,000 to 60,000 clones, 84% seen once. Study conclusions and caveats: Mean expanded clone counts were higher in CD8+ than CD4+ T cells. The study observed clonal expansion of CD4+ and CD8+ blood T cells by week 6 at 0.1 to 3.0 mg/kg.

The rearrangement uses TRBV18 and TRBJ2-5, with D unclear. The starting material was CD4+ or CD8+ T cells sorted from blood, obtained in a trial of the OX40 agonist ivuxolimab. This TCR came from an adult with an advanced solid tumor such as melanoma, head and neck, liver or kidney cancer. The CDR3 region has the DNA TGTGCCAGCTCACCAGGGGTGGGTCCCCAAGAGACCCAGTACTTC. Encoded protein: CASSPGVGPQETQYF.